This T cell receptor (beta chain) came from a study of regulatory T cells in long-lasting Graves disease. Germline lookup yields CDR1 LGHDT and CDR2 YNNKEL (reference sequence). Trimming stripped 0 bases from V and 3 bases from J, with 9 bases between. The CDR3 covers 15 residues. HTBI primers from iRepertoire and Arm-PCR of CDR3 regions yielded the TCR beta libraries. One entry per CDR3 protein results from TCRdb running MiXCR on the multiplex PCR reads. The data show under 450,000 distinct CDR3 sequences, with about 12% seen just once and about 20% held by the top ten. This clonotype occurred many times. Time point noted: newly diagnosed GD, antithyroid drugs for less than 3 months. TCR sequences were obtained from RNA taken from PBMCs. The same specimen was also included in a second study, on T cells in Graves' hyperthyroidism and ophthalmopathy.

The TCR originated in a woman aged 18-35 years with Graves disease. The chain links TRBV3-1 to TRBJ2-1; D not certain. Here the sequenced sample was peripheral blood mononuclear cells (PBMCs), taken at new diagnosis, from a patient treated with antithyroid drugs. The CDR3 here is CASSQEWQNYNEQFF. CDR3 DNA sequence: TGTGCCAGCAGCCAAGAATGGCAAAACTACAATGAGCAGTTCTTC.